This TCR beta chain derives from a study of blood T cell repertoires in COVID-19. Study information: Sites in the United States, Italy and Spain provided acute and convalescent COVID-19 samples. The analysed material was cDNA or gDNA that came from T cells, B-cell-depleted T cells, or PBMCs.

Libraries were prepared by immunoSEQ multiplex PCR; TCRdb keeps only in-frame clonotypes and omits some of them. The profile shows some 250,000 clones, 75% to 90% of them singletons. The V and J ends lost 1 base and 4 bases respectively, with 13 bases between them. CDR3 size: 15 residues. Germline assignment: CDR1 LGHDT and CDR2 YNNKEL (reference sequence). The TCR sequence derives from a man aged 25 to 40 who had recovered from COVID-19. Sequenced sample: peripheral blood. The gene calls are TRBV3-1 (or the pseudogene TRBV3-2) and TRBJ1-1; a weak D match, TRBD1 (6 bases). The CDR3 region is CASSQGTGPGTEAFF. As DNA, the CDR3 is TGTGCCAGCAGCCAAGGAACAGGGCCGGGCACTGAAGCTTTCTTT.